This T cell receptor (beta chain) comes out of a study of blood T cell repertoires in COVID-19. Study context: Nucleic acid was either cDNA or gDNA, and it came from T cells, B-cell-depleted T cells, or PBMCs.

With 5 bases removed from V and 3 bases from J, the gap between germline ends came to 13 bases. This CDR3 has 14 residues. The germline CDR1 and CDR2 sequences are SGHTA and FQGNSA. Original data processing: Amplification of reference gene primers provided the estimated nucleated cell counts. The method was immunoSEQ multiplex PCR; TCRdb's version includes in-frame clones alone and lacks a portion of them. V and J calls and clone size are given by that table; D and trimming were obtained from the DNA. The table records 250,000 or so clones, 90% of them present only once. The Seattle site enrolled patients during active infection and followed them longitudinally.

The origin of this receptor is a woman between 55 and 75 years old with COVID-19, enrolled during active disease. The chain combines TRBV7-2 with TRBJ1-2; the D gene is possibly TRBD1 (6 bases). The specimen was peripheral blood. In DNA, the CDR3 is TGTGCCAGCAGCCCAGGGACAACCGACTATGGCTACACCTTC. Its protein is CASSPGTTDYGYTF.